One sample yielded the 15 T cell receptor beta chains listed below, sequenced in a study of tumor-infiltrating lymphocytes in primary liver carcinoma. Total RNA amounting to around 530 ng was the source from which TCR beta cDNA was made with a constant-region primer. Three nested multiplex PCR rounds, a slightly modified ARM-PCR method, built the TCR beta libraries. The two initial PCR rounds, nine to eleven cycles each, used TRBV1-TRBV30 forward and C-beta reverse primers. MiXCR, run by TCRdb on the multiplex PCR reads, gives a single entry per CDR3 protein. The sample shows hundreds of thousands of distinct CDR3 sequences, 58% of them seen only once. For blood RNA, unsorted whole blood served as the source, and germline DNA was extracted too. Sequenced: peripheral blood. The receptors stem from a woman aged 25 to 45 with primary liver carcinoma and hepatitis B virus infection.

Concerning this clonotype itself: This sequence may be a read error, since a much larger clone differs from it by one base. The genes are TRBV6-1 and TRBJ2-7; D gene ambiguous. The CDR3 has 11 residues. V lost 2 bases to trimming and J lost 6 bases, with 5 bases between them. In germline, CDR1 is MNHNS, CDR2 SASEGT. The DNA of the CDR3 is TGTGCCAGCAGTGAACTCGGCGAGCAGTACTTC. Its translation: CASSELGEQYF.

As for this clonotype: An end of the junction does not agree with germline; a read error may underlie this. The chain has TRBV6-1 and TRBJ1-1; 7 bases map to TRBD1. The CDR3 contains 15 residues. Germline lookup yields CDR1 MNHNS and CDR2 SASEGT. CDR3 nucleotides: TGTGCCAGCAGCCCCTTCGACAGGGAGTACACTGAATCTTTCTTT. It specifies CASSPFDREYTESFF.

This clonotype has a handful of counts. This chain links TRBV29-1 with TRBJ2-1, with D possibly TRBD2 on 6 matching bases. The V end lost 6 bases, the J end lost 5 bases, and 8 bases lay between the germline ends. Germline V lookup: CDR1 SQVTM, CDR2 ANQGSEA. This CDR3 spans 11 amino acids. CDR3: CSVRRDNEQFF. The CDR3 DNA follows: TGCAGCGTGAGGAGGGACAATGAGCAGTTCTTC.

This clonotype was detected a few times. The V gene is TRBV10-3, the J gene TRBJ2-3; D unresolved. V lost 3 bases and J lost 5, with 15 bases in between. CDR1 and CDR2 (germline): ENHRY, SYGVKD. This CDR3 is 15 amino acids long. DNA for the CDR3: TGTGCCATCAGTGATCCCCATGCTGCAGGAGATACGCAGTATTTT. Protein: CAISDPHAAGDTQYF.

This clonotype was detected only once. The chain has TRBV6-6 and TRBJ1-6; 7 bases are a match to TRBD1. In germline, CDR1 is MNHNY, CDR2 SVGAGI (reference sequence). This CDR3 spans 15 amino acids. With 6 bases clipped from V and 8 bases from J, the junction kept 10 bases outside the gene matches. In DNA, the CDR3 is TGTGCCAGCAGCCGCACCGGGACAGCCCATTCACCCCTCCACTTT. This gives the protein CASSRTGTAHSPLHF.

V and J are TRBV13 and TRBJ1-1; perhaps TRBD1 as D (5 bases). The V end lost 7 bases, the J end lost 4 bases, and 25 bases lay between the germline ends. Germline assignment: CDR1 PRHDT and CDR2 FYEKMQ (reference sequence). This CDR3 is built from 17 residues. Written as DNA, the CDR3 is TGTGCCAGCAACTCAGGAGGGTTTGGCATTGGGGGCACTGAAGCTTTCTTT. It specifies CASNSGGFGIGGTEAFF.

The chain employs TRBV6-2 or TRBV6-3 and TRBJ2-1; D tentatively fits TRBD1 or TRBD2 (5 bases each). The CDR3 has 16 residues. Per germline, CDR1 MNHEY and CDR2 SVGEGT. CDR3 in amino acids: CAGSRANSGDHNEQFF. CDR3 DNA sequence: TGTGCTGGCAGTCGAGCAAACTCTGGGGACCACAATGAGCAGTTCTTC.

About this clonotype: This may be a read error, as it is one base from a much larger clone. This chain links TRBV29-1 with TRBJ2-1; possibly TRBD2 for D (6 bases). The CDR3 contains 16 residues. Germline V gives CDR1 SQVTM, CDR2 ANQGSEA. The CDR3 coding sequence is TGCAGCGTTGAAGGGTTAGCGGTTAGCTCCTACAATAAGCAGTTCTTC. Its protein product is CSVEGLAVSSYNKQFF.

A remark on this clonotype: Relative to the germline gene, one junction end is altered; a read error may explain this. The V and J genes are TRBV11-2 and TRBJ2-3, with 10 nucleotides matching TRBD2. Per germline, CDR1 SGHAT and CDR2 FQNNGV. This CDR3 region has 15 residues. In DNA, the CDR3 is TGTGCCAGCAGATCCGGACTAGCGGCCACAGATACGCAATATTTT. This gives the protein CASRSGLAATDTQYF.

This clonotype is a singleton in its sample. A much larger clone differs by one base, so this may be a read error. The chain employs TRBV4-3 and TRBJ2-1; 9 bases agree with TRBD2. Germline trimming cut 0 bases from V and 10 bases from J; bases unmatched to any gene: 10. Germline V CDR1 and CDR2: LGHNA, YSLEER. The CDR3 totals 16 residues. The DNA of the CDR3 is TGCGCCAGCAGCCAAGATTTAGCGGGAGTTTTTAGGGAGCAGTTCTTC. This gives the protein CASSQDLAGVFREQFF.

This clonotype was counted ten times or more. Here the CDR3 reads CSVGVVNEQFF. The CDR3 DNA is TGCAGCGTAGGAGTGGTCAATGAGCAGTTCTTC. The chain links TRBV29-1 to TRBJ2-1; D is undetermined. CDR1 is SQVTM and CDR2 is ANQGSEA in the germline V gene. The CDR3 covers 11 residues. V was clipped by 6 bases and J by 6 bases, with 9 bases between them.

A note on this clonotype: The junction and the germline gene differ at one end; a read error may be behind it. The chain uses TRBV11-2 and TRBJ1-2; D may be TRBD1 (6 bases). Germline CDR1 and CDR2: SGHAT and FQNNGV. The CDR3 length is 17 residues. CDR3 residues: CASSRFPRGRVNYDYTF. The CDR3 DNA sequence: TGTGCCAGCAGCCGCTTTCCCCGGGGGCGGGTGAACTATGACTACACCTTC.

The chain uses TRBV7-9 and TRBJ2-7; D unclear. V shed 2 bases and J shed 5 bases, with 10 bases lying between them. The V gene's germline CDR1 is SEHNR and CDR2 FQNEAQ (reference sequence). The CDR3 runs to 13 residues. The DNA of the CDR3 is TGTGCCAGCAGCTTAATCGGTATGAACGAGCAGTACTTC. It yields the protein CASSLIGMNEQYF.

This clonotype was counted between two and nine times. The chain carries TRBV6-2 or TRBV6-3 and TRBJ2-7; TRBD2 matches at 9 bases. CDR3 length: 16 amino acids. CDR1 and CDR2 from the germline V gene are MNHEY and SVGEGT. V shed 5 bases, J shed 10 bases, and the junction held 18 bases outside the gene matches. CDR3 sequence reads: CASSLRTGVLAGPQYF. Written as DNA, the CDR3 is TGTGCCAGCAGTCTTCGGACAGGAGTACTAGCGGGCCCCCAGTACTTC.

As concerns this clonotype: At one of its ends the junction is not consistent with the germline gene, which may arise from a read error. The V call is TRBV6-2 or TRBV6-3, the J call TRBJ1-4; the D is unclear. Looked up from germline, CDR1 is MNHEY and CDR2 is SVGEGT. The CDR3 has 14 amino acids. Here the CDR3 reads CASSPGRKIQKLLF. In nucleotides, the CDR3 is TGTGCCAGCAGTCCTGGGAGGAAGATCCAAAAACTACTTTTT.